This is a list of T cell receptor beta chains from one sample in a study of blood T cell repertoires in COVID-19. TCRdb keeps only in-frame clones here, not all; method: immunoSEQ multiplex PCR. This table holds fewer than 200,000 clones, around 83% found once. The sample comprised peripheral blood. The receptors derive from a human donor in a cohort sampled during active COVID-19. Each CDR3 is given with its conserved first and last residue. A D gene is named only where the DNA matches it firmly. A clone size is listed for some rows: how often the clone was seen (once, few, many), or a class if it is expanded.

d_call cdr3_length j_call v_call clone_size cdr3_nt cdr3_aa
NA 13 TRBJ1-1 TRBV14 NA TGTGCCAGCAGCCAAGCCAGGGTGACTGAAGCTTTCTTT CASSQARVTEAFF
TRBD2 18 TRBJ2-1 TRBV3-1/TRBV3-2 NA TGTGCCAGCAGCCTGGGACTAGCGGGGGCCGGGCCCTACAATGAGCAGTTCTTC CASSLGLAGAGPYNEQFF
TRBD1 13 TRBJ1-5 TRBV29-1 NA TGCAGCACGATGGACAGGGAGAATCAGCCCCAGCATTTT CSTMDRENQPQHF
NA 15 TRBJ1-3 TRBV3-1/TRBV3-2 NA TGTGCCAGCAGCCCACAACGAGGGTTAGGAAACACCATATATTTT CASSPQRGLGNTIYF
NA 18 TRBJ2-5 TRBV4-2 NA TGTGCCAGCAGCCAAGAAGAAAGATCACTAGATTACCAAGAGACCCAGTACTTC CASSQEERSLDYQETQYF
NA 15 TRBJ1-1 TRBV9 NA TGTGCCAGCAGCGTAGAGGGGGTTGGGAACACTGAAGCTTTCTTT CASSVEGVGNTEAFF
TRBD1 16 TRBJ1-6 TRBV7-9 NA TGTGCCAGCAGCTTGGATCGCGGGACAGGGGGGTTACCCCTCCACTTT CASSLDRGTGGLPLHF
NA 15 TRBJ1-6 TRBV7-9 NA TGTGCCAGCAGCGTGGAGGGTCAACATAATTCACCCCTCCACTTT CASSVEGQHNSPLHF
NA 16 TRBJ2-7 TRBV15 NA TGTGCCACCAGCAGAGACTATGAGGTTAGCTCCTACGAGCAGTACTTC CATSRDYEVSSYEQYF
TRBD2 15 TRBJ2-7 TRBV19 NA TGTGCCAGTAGTACGACTAGCGGGGAAACCTACGAGCAGTACTTC CASSTTSGETYEQYF
NA 15 TRBJ1-5 TRBV20-1 NA TGCAGTGCTAGTTGGGCAGGGGCGAGCAATCAGCCCCAGCATTTT CSASWAGASNQPQHF
NA 13 TRBJ1-1 TRBV7-2 NA TGTGCCAGCAGCGGGGGGGGGAACACTGAAGCTTTCTTT CASSGGGNTEAFF
NA 15 TRBJ2-7 TRBV21-1 NA TGTGCCAGCACCCCTAGCGGGAGGGCCTCCGATAGGCAGTACTTC CASTPSGRASDRQYF
NA 15 TRBJ2-5 TRBV5-4 once TGTGCCAGCAGCTTGGCCAGAGGGGCCAGGGGGACCCAGTACTTC CASSLARGARGTQYF
TRBD1 14 TRBJ1-5 TRBV18 once TGTGCCAGCTCACTGACAGGGGGAGACCAGCCCCAGCATTTT CASSLTGGDQPQHF
NA 15 TRBJ2-7 TRBV11-2 NA TGTGCCAGCAGCTTAGAGCATGGGGGCTGGAACGAGCAGTACTTC CASSLEHGGWNEQYF
TRBD1 12 TRBJ2-1 TRBV10-3 NA TGTGCCATCAGCCGGACAGGCAATGAGCAGTTCTTC CAISRTGNEQFF
NA 14 TRBJ1-5 TRBV19 NA TGTGCCAGTAGTCTACAGGGAAACAATCAGCCCCAGCATTTT CASSLQGNNQPQHF
NA 16 TRBJ1-6 TRBV4-2 once TGTGCCAGCAGCCAAGAGAGCACAGGTTTTAATTCACCCCTCCACTTT CASSQESTGFNSPLHF
TRBD2 15 TRBJ2-3 TRBV7-8 NA TGTGCCAGCAGCTTACCCGTAGCGGGGGCAGATACGCAGTATTTT CASSLPVAGADTQYF
TRBD1 15 TRBJ1-1 TRBV5-4 NA TGTGCCAGCACCCGCCCCGGACAGGTGAACACTGAAGCTTTCTTT CASTRPGQVNTEAFF
TRBD2 13 TRBJ2-7 TRBV10-2 NA TGCGCCAGCAGTGATAGGGAGGGATACGAGCAGTACTTC CASSDREGYEQYF
TRBD2 14 TRBJ2-7 TRBV28 once TGTGCCAGCAGTTCTCCGGGGGGATCCTACGAGCAGTACTTC CASSSPGGSYEQYF
NA 13 TRBJ1-2 TRBV6-5 NA TGTGCCAGCAGTTACTCGGTCCGGGGAGGCTACACCTTC CASSYSVRGGYTF
NA 15 TRBJ2-7 TRBV3-1/TRBV3-2 NA TGTGCCAGCAGCCTGTCTAGCGTCCGATTCTACGAGCAGTACTTC CASSLSSVRFYEQYF
NA 18 TRBJ1-6 TRBV11-2 NA TGTGCCAGCAGCTCTGGACAGTGGTCTGAAGGGGTTGAAGTCACCCTCCACTTT CASSSGQWSEGVEVTLHF
NA 11 TRBJ1-2 TRBV6-5 NA TGTGCAATGGGGCTAAACTATGGCTACACCTTC CAMGLNYGYTF
TRBD2 16 TRBJ2-7 TRBV18 NA TGTGCCAGCTCAACGAGCGGGAGGGCCGCCGGCTACGAGCAGTACTTC CASSTSGRAAGYEQYF